Shown below are 29 T cell receptor beta chains from a single sample sequenced in a study of T cell responses to AZD1222 COVID-19 vaccine. TCRdb's table, derived via immunoSEQ multiplex PCR, lists solely in-frame clones and lacks some. The profile shows about 110,000 clones, around 94% of them singletons. The source material was peripheral blood, sampled on day 0 of AZD1222 vaccination. These receptors all stem from an adult in good health.

V gene TRBV11-3 combines with J gene TRBJ1-1; tentative D call: TRBD1 (6 bases). The CDR3 runs 16 residues. V was cut by 3 bases and J by 0 bases, with 14 bases left in between. The V gene's germline CDR1 is SGHNT and CDR2 YENEEA. Here the CDR3 reads CASSFHRATMNTEAFF. The DNA of the CDR3 is TGTGCCAGCAGCTTCCACAGGGCTACGATGAACACTGAAGCTTTCTTT.

This clone was detected only once. The chain couples TRBV9 to TRBJ1-2; D gene ambiguous. The CDR3 loop spans 12 amino acids. V lost 4 bases and J 5 bases, leaving 9 bases between the germline ends. CDR1 and CDR2 from the germline V gene are SGDLS and YYNGEE. Here the CDR3 reads CASSPGTYGYTF. The CDR3 DNA reads TGTGCCAGCAGCCCAGGTACTTATGGCTACACCTTC.

CDR3 amino acids: CASKIFRNTEAFF. Written as DNA, the CDR3 is TGTGCCAGCAAGATCTTCCGGAACACTGAAGCTTTCTTT. The V and J genes are TRBV6-5 and TRBJ1-1; no firm D call. Germline V lookup: CDR1 MNHEY, CDR2 SVGAGI. The CDR3 covers 13 residues. Trimming stripped 7 bases from V and 1 base from J, with 10 bases between.

The V gene is TRBV29-1, the J gene TRBJ2-1, with TRBD2 identical over 9 bases. CDR1 and CDR2 (germline): SQVTM, ANQGSEA. Unmatched junction bases numbered 12, after V lost 6 bases and J lost 9 bases. The CDR3 is 14 amino acids. The CDR3 loop reads CSVKGREGRGEQFF. DNA for the CDR3: TGCAGCGTGAAGGGGCGGGAGGGCCGAGGTGAGCAGTTCTTC.

This sequence joins TRBV7-2 and TRBJ2-5, with 7 bases identical to TRBD1. The CDR3 consists of 13 residues. Germline-derived CDR1 and CDR2 are SGHTA and FQGNSA. The ends lost 5 bases at V and 7 bases at J; junction bases unmatched: 7. The CDR3 loop reads CASSPTGIATQYF. The CDR3, as DNA: TGTGCCAGCAGCCCGACAGGGATCGCGACCCAGTACTTC.

This chain connects TRBV7-9 to TRBJ2-7; D is unclear. Germline lookup yields CDR1 SEHNR and CDR2 FQNEAQ (reference sequence). Trimming left V 4 bases short and J 0 bases short, with 4 bases between. The CDR3 has 12 amino acids. CDR3 sequence (DNA): TGTGCCAGCAGCTGGGGCTCCTACGAGCAGTACTTC. Its translation: CASSWGSYEQYF.

V gene TRBV19 combines with J gene TRBJ2-5, with TRBD2 matching 12 bases. This CDR3 is built from 16 residues. The germline CDR1 and CDR2 sequences are LNHDA and SQIVND (reference sequence). Trimming at V came to 2 bases and at J to 4 bases, leaving 5 bases not matched to a gene. The CDR3 loop reads CASSIRPSGRGETQYF. The CDR3 region has the DNA TGTGCCAGTAGTATAAGGCCTAGCGGGAGGGGAGAGACCCAGTACTTC. Full variable domain (outside the CDR3, taken from reference TRBV19 and TRBJ2-5): DGGITQSPKYLFRKEGQNVTLSCEQNLNHDAMYWYRQDPGQGLRLIYYSQIVNDFQKGDIAEGYSVSREKKESFPLTVTSAQKNPTAFYLCASSIRPSGRGETQYFGPGTRLLVL.

This chain joins TRBV19 and TRBJ1-1, with D hard to call. Germline V lookup: CDR1 LNHDA, CDR2 SQIVND (reference sequence). The CDR3 spans 13 residues. V lost 1 base and J lost 0, with 3 bases in between. CDR3 residues: CASSIAMNTEAFF. The CDR3 DNA follows: TGTGCCAGTAGTATAGCGATGAACACTGAAGCTTTCTTT.

The rearrangement links TRBV6-5 to TRBJ1-5; D gene ambiguous. V was pared by 6 bases and J by 0 bases, with 12 bases between. Germline V gives CDR1 MNHEY, CDR2 SVGAGI. This CDR3 region has 15 residues. CDR3 sequence reads: CASSDWTVSNQPQHF. The CDR3 bases are TGTGCCAGCAGCGATTGGACGGTTAGCAATCAGCCCCAGCATTTT.

This chain uses TRBV6-1 with TRBJ2-1, with D tentatively TRBD1 (6 bases). Deletions cut 1 base from V and 4 bases from J, with 11 bases between. The CDR3 spans 15 residues. CDR1 is MNHNS, CDR2 SASEGT, per germline. The CDR3 reads CASSEVWQGYNEQFF. In DNA, the CDR3 is TGTGCCAGCAGTGAAGTCTGGCAGGGGTACAATGAGCAGTTCTTC.

The chain is built from TRBV29-1 and TRBJ2-3, with D possibly called TRBD1 or TRBD2 (5 bases each). CDR3 length equals 14 residues. CDR1 and CDR2 from the germline V gene are SQVTM and ANQGSEA. V was clipped by 3 bases and J by 1 base, with 11 bases between them. DNA of the CDR3: TGCAGCGTTGACGAGGGGCGGGGCACAGATACGCAGTATTTT. It encodes CSVDEGRGTDTQYF.

To note about this clone: A junction boundary mismatches the germline segment, possibly from a read error. The V and J genes are TRBV5-1 and TRBJ2-1; tentative D call: TRBD2 (5 bases). The CDR3 length is 12 residues. Germline lookup yields CDR1 SGHRS and CDR2 YFSETQ. This CDR3 reads CVSSLDGNEQFF. The DNA of the CDR3 is TGCGTCAGCAGCTTAGACGGGAACGAGCAGTTCTTC.

This clone was seen a handful of times. V gene TRBV3-1 (or the pseudogene TRBV3-2) combines with J gene TRBJ2-2, with D unclear. The germline V gene encodes CDR1 LGHDT and CDR2 YNNKEL (reference sequence). V was pared by 4 bases and J by 8 bases, with 8 bases between. This CDR3 region has 12 residues. CDR3 coding DNA: TGTGCCAGCAGCCGCCTCACGGGGGAGCTGTTTTTT. Residues: CASSRLTGELFF.

This rearrangement joins TRBV25-1 to TRBJ1-3; maybe TRBD1 (5 bases). Deletions cut 8 bases from V and 0 bases from J, with 17 bases between. CDR1 and CDR2 (germline): MGHDK, SYGVNS. This CDR3 contains 16 residues. As DNA, the CDR3 is TGTGCCAGCGCCCCGGGACTCCTCACCTCTGGAAACACCATATATTTT. Translating it yields CASAPGLLTSGNTIYF.

The rearrangement links TRBV24-1 to TRBJ2-5; the match to TRBD2 covers 12 bases. CDR3 length: 19 residues. With V trimmed by 4 bases and J by 0 bases, 11 bases remained unmatched. The germline V gene has CDR1 KGHDR and CDR2 SFDVKD. The CDR3 reads CATSDPTSGRTSYQETQYF. CDR3 in DNA: TGTGCCACCAGTGACCCCACTAGCGGGAGGACCTCGTACCAAGAGACCCAGTACTTC.

V usage is TRBV7-3 and J usage is TRBJ1-1; the D gene is possibly TRBD1 (6 bases). The CDR3 runs to 14 residues. V gave up 5 bases and J gave up 3 bases, with 13 bases separating them. Germline CDR1 is SGHTA and CDR2 is FQGTGA. In DNA form, the CDR3 reads TGTGCCAGCAGCGGGACACCACTGGACACTGAAGCTTTCTTT. Translating gives CASSGTPLDTEAFF. Looking up the rest from reference TRBV7-3 and TRBJ1-1 gives the full variable domain: GAGVSQTPSNKVTEKGKYVELRCDPISGHTALYWYRQSLGQGPEFLIYFQGTGAADDSGLPNDRFFAVRPEGSVSTLKIQRTERGDSAVYLCASSGTPLDTEAFFGQGTRLTVV.

The chain has TRBV6-5 and TRBJ2-7; 13 bases match TRBD2. Trimming removed 7 bases from V and 3 bases from J; junction bases left unmatched: 6. This CDR3 contains 15 residues. CDR1 and CDR2 (germline): MNHEY, SVGAGI. CDR3 sequence: CASNSGTSGNYEQYF. CDR3 nucleotide sequence: TGTGCCAGCAATAGTGGGACTAGCGGGAACTACGAGCAGTACTTC.

The chain employs TRBV2 and TRBJ1-5; D is possibly TRBD1 (6 bases). V lost 5 bases and J 4 bases, leaving 9 bases between the germline ends. The CDR3 spans 13 residues. Per the germline V gene, CDR1 is SNHLY and CDR2 is FYNNEI. CDR3 sequence: CASSTTGNQPQHF. CDR3 sequence (DNA): TGTGCCAGCAGTACGACAGGAAATCAGCCCCAGCATTTT.

This chain connects TRBV16 to TRBJ1-2; D gene unclear. Trimming took off 1 base at V and 0 bases at J, with 18 bases between the two ends. Germline lookup yields CDR1 KGHSY and CDR2 FQNENV. This CDR3 contains 18 residues. This chain's CDR3 is CASSQFAAGTIANYGYTF. CDR3 DNA sequence: TGTGCCAGCAGCCAATTCGCGGCAGGAACGATAGCTAACTATGGCTACACCTTC.

This rearrangement joins TRBV29-1 to TRBJ2-7; TRBD1 matches at 10 bases. Germline V gene sequence: CDR1 SQVTM, CDR2 ANQGSEA. J gave up 7 bases and V 3 bases, and 9 bases lay outside the gene matches. The CDR3 extends over 14 amino acids. CDR3 amino acids: CSVESGTGVGEQYF. The CDR3 DNA reads TGCAGCGTTGAGTCCGGGACAGGGGTGGGAGAGCAGTACTTC.

The V gene is TRBV12-5, the J gene TRBJ2-2; D unclear. V shed 0 bases and J shed 3 bases, with 11 bases lying between them. The length of the CDR3 is 16 residues. The germline V gene encodes CDR1 LGHNT and CDR2 FRNRAP. CDR3 protein: CASGLVKSRYTGELFF. The CDR3 DNA follows: TGTGCTAGTGGTTTGGTAAAAAGCAGATACACCGGGGAGCTGTTTTTT.

This clone appeared once. The chain carries TRBV15 and TRBJ2-7; a possible D gene is TRBD1 (6 bases). Germline CDR1 LNHNV, CDR2 YYDKDF (reference sequence). Trimming cost V 0 bases and J 4 bases, with 10 bases left between them. The CDR3 spans 14 residues. The CDR3 DNA reads as TGTGCCACCAGCAGAGACCGGGACATATACGAGCAGTACTTC. Translated: CATSRDRDIYEQYF.

This chain's CDR3 is CASRGSGDADTQYF. The CDR3 DNA reads TGTGCCAGTAGAGGGTCCGGGGACGCAGATACGCAGTATTTT. The chain has TRBV19 and TRBJ2-3; the D gene could be TRBD1 or TRBD2 (5 bases each). V lost 6 bases, J lost 4 bases, and 14 bases lay in between. The germline gives CDR1 LNHDA, CDR2 SQIVND (reference sequence). The CDR3 has 14 amino acids. Full variable domain (rest looked up from reference TRBV19 and TRBJ2-3): DGGITQSPKYLFRKEGQNVTLSCEQNLNHDAMYWYRQDPGQGLRLIYYSQIVNDFQKGDIAEGYSVSREKKESFPLTVTSAQKNPTAFYLCASRGSGDADTQYFGPGTRLTVL.

This sequence joins TRBV4-3 and TRBJ1-1, with D possibly being TRBD1 (5 bases). The V and J ends lost 3 bases and 1 base respectively, with 6 bases between them. The V gene's germline CDR1 is LGHNA and CDR2 YSLEER. There are 13 residues in the CDR3. CDR3 sequence: CASSQTENTEAFF. In DNA form, the CDR3 reads TGCGCCAGCAGCCAGACAGAGAACACTGAAGCTTTCTTT.

The genes are TRBV5-4 and TRBJ1-6; 7 bases are shared with TRBD1. V lost 2 bases, J lost 7 bases, and 18 bases stayed unmatched. This CDR3 contains 19 residues. Germline CDR1 reads SGHNT; CDR2 reads YYREEE (reference sequence). The CDR3 region has the DNA TGTGCCAGCAGCTTCGGAGGGGGCAGTTGGGTGGATGAGAATTCACCCCTCCACTTT. This translates into CASSFGGGSWVDENSPLHF.

The genes are TRBV7-3 and TRBJ1-3; D possibly corresponds to TRBD1 (6 bases). The V end lost 5 bases, the J end lost 2 bases, and 10 bases lay between the germline ends. The CDR3 runs 14 residues. Germline loops: CDR1 SGHTA, CDR2 FQGTGA. The CDR3 DNA reads TGTGCCAGCAGCCTAGGGACACCTGGAAACACCATATATTTT. Amino acids: CASSLGTPGNTIYF.

The V call is TRBV27, the J call TRBJ1-5; D is possibly TRBD1 (6 bases). This CDR3 spans 17 amino acids. V lost 1 base and J 3 bases, leaving 16 bases between the germline ends. Germline CDR1 and CDR2: MNHEY and SMNVEV (reference sequence). CDR3 in DNA: TGTGCCAGCAGTTTATATGGGGGCCCTTACAACAATCAGCCCCAGCATTTT. Translated, it gives CASSLYGGPYNNQPQHF.

This chain uses TRBV28 with TRBJ1-1; D gene unclear. CDR1 is MDHEN, CDR2 SYDVKM, per germline. The CDR3 has 11 amino acids. The V end lost 6 bases, the J end lost 8 bases, and 10 bases lay between the germline ends. CDR3 nucleotides: TGTGCCAGCAGCACCCATGCAGAAGCTTTCTTT. Translated: CASSTHAEAFF.

CDR3 DNA sequence: TGTGCCAGCAGTTTAGGGGGAACCAATTCACCCCTCCACTTT. It codes for CASSLGGTNSPLHF. V usage is TRBV28 and J usage is TRBJ1-6; maybe TRBD1 (5 bases). V lost 2 bases and J 7 bases, leaving 9 bases between the germline ends. This CDR3 region has 14 residues. Looked up from germline, CDR1 is MDHEN and CDR2 is SYDVKM.